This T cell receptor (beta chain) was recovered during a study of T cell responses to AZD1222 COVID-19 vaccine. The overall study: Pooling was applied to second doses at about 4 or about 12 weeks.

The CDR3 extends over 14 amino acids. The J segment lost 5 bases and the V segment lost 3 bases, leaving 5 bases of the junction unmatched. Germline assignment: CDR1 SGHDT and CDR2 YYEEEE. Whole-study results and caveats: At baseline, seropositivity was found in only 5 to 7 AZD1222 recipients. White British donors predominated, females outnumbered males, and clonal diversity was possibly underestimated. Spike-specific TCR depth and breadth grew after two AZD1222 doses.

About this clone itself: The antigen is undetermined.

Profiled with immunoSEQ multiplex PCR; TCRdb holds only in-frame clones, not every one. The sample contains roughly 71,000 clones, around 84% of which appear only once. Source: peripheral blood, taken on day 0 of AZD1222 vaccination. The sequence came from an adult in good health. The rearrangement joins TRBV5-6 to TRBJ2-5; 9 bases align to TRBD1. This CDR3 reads CASSYTGGWETQYF. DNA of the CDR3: TGTGCCAGCAGCTATACAGGGGGCTGGGAGACCCAGTACTTC.